The present entry profiles one T cell receptor (beta chain) with its context. Its antigen is not known. The entry originates in a study of response to subunit inactivated influenza vaccine. Whole-study results and caveats: Authors suggested seasonal influenza vaccinations each recruit few new T cells.

TCRdb itself ran the RT-PCR reads through MiXCR, one entry per CDR3 protein. The sample carries roughly 780,000 distinct CDR3 sequences, less than 20% recorded once. The TCR originated in a man between 50 and 59 years old who received an inactivated influenza vaccine. The specimen comprised PBMCs from blood, sampled around 5 days after vaccination.

The CDR3 sequence: CASSLARGSGTGYEQYF. CDR3 nucleotide sequence: TGTGCCAGCAGTTTAGCGCGGGGTAGCGGGACGGGATACGAGCAGTACTTC. The chain carries TRBV12-3 or TRBV12-4 and TRBJ2-7; 8 bases align to TRBD2. This CDR3 is 17 amino acids long. With V trimmed by 0 bases and J by 4 bases, 11 bases remained unmatched.